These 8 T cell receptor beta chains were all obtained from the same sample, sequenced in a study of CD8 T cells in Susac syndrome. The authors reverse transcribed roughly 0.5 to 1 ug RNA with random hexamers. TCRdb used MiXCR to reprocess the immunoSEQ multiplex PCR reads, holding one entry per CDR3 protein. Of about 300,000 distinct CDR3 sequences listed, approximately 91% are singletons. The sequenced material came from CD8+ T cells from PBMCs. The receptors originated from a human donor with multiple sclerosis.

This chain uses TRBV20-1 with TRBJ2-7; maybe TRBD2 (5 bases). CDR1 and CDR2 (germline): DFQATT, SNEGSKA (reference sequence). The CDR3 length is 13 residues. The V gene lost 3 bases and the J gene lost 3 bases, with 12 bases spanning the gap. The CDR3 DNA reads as TGCAGTGCTAGGGCCCCACTAGACTACGAGCAGTACTTC. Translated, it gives CSARAPLDYEQYF.

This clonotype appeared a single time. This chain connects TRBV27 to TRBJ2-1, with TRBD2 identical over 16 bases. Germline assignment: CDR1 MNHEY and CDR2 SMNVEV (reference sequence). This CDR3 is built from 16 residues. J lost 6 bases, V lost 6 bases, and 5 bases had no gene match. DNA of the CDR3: TGTGCCAGCAGCCTAGGGACTAGCGGGAGGGCCAATGAGCAGTTCTTC. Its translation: CASSLGTSGRANEQFF.

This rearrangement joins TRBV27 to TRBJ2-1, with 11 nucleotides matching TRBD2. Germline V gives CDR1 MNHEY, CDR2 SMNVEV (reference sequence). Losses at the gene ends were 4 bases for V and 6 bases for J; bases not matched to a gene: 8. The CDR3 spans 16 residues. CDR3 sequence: CASSSWRGTSGNEQFF. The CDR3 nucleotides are TGTGCCAGCAGTTCCTGGAGGGGGACTAGCGGCAATGAGCAGTTCTTC.

The CDR3 sequence is CASSLGFRSPLHF. The CDR3 DNA reads as TGTGCCAGCAGCTTGGGTTTCCGGTCACCCCTCCACTTT. V gene TRBV7-2 combines with J gene TRBJ1-6, with unresolved D. Germline CDR1 reads SGHTA; CDR2 reads FQGNSA. CDR3 length equals 13 residues. Deletions cut 3 bases from V and 10 bases from J, with 10 bases between.

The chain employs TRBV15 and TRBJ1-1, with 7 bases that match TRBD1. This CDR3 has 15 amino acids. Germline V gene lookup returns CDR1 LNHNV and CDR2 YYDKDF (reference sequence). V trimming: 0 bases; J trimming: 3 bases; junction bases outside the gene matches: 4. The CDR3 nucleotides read TGTGCCACCAGCAGAGACCCCACAGGGGACACTGAAGCTTTCTTT. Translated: CATSRDPTGDTEAFF.

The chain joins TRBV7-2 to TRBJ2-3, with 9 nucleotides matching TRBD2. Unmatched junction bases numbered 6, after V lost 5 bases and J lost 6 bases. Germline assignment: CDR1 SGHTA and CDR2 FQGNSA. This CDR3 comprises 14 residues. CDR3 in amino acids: CASSPAGGGDTQYF. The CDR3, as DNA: TGTGCCAGCAGCCCAGCGGGGGGCGGCGATACGCAGTATTTT.

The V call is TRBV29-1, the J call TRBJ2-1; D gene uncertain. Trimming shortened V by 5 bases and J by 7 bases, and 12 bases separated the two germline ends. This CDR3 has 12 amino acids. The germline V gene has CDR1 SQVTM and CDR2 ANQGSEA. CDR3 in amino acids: CSVRVVGNEQFF. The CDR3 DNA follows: TGCAGCGTTAGGGTGGTGGGTAATGAGCAGTTCTTC.

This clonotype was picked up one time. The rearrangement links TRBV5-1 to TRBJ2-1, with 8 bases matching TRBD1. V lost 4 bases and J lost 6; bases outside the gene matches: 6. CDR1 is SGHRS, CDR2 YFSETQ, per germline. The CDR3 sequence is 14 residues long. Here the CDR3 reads CASSTGTGPNEQFF. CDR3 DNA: TGCGCCAGCAGCACCGGGACAGGCCCCAATGAGCAGTTCTTC.